Below are 15 T cell receptor beta chains sequenced from a single sample in a study of shared clonotypes between healthy human individuals. Assay: immunoSEQ multiplex PCR; the TCRdb copy retains only in-frame clones and omits some. This repertoire shows about 1.4 million clones, roughly 96% found once; its top ten account for roughly 1.2%. Sequenced: naive CD4+ T cells sorted from blood. Described subset: CD45RA+ positively selected. The receptors were gathered from a man aged 25-40 years in good health.

This rearrangement joins TRBV2 to TRBJ2-1; D might be TRBD2 (5 bases). Germline V CDR1 and CDR2: SNHLY, FYNNEI. This CDR3 has 11 amino acids. V lost 8 bases, J lost 12 bases, and 14 bases lay in between. The CDR3 DNA reads TGTGCCAGCGGGCCGGGGTTGGGGCAGTTCTTC. The encoded protein is CASGPGLGQFF. Full variable domain (rest looked up from reference TRBV2 and TRBJ2-1): EPEVTQTPSHQVTQMGQEVILRCVPISNHLYFYWYRQILGQKVEFLVSFYNNEISEKSEIFDDQFSVERPDGSNFTLKIRSTKLEDSAMYFCASGPGLGQFFGPGTRLTVL.

The V gene is TRBV25-1, the J gene TRBJ2-1; perhaps TRBD2 as D (7 bases). Germline loops: CDR1 MGHDK, CDR2 SYGVNS. The V end was cut by 2 bases, the J end by 9 bases, with 20 bases between. CDR3 size: 16 residues. CDR3 amino acids: CASSEIERGRGSEQFF. In DNA, the CDR3 is TGTGCCAGCAGTGAAATAGAAAGAGGGAGGGGGAGTGAGCAGTTCTTC.

This clone was seen once. The rearrangement uses TRBV5-5 and TRBJ1-4; the D is unclear. The germline gives CDR1 SGHKS, CDR2 YYEKEE (reference sequence). The V and J ends lost 1 base and 4 bases respectively, with 11 bases between them. CDR3 size: 15 residues. In DNA form, the CDR3 reads TGTGCCAGCAGCTTGATGGCAGATCGTAATGAAAAACTGTTTTTT. Its protein product is CASSLMADRNEKLFF.

This rearrangement joins TRBV5-8 to TRBJ2-3, with 15 bases matching TRBD2. The CDR3 is 17 amino acids. V lost 2 bases, J lost 2 bases, and 3 bases stayed unmatched. The germline gives CDR1 SGHTS, CDR2 YDEGEE. CDR3 region: CASSFGTSGRLTDTQYF. The CDR3 DNA sequence: TGTGCCAGCAGCTTCGGGACTAGCGGGAGGCTCACAGATACGCAGTATTTT.

The chain carries TRBV7-9 and TRBJ1-2; TRBD1 is a possible D gene (6 bases). With 5 bases removed from V and 8 bases from J, the gap between germline ends came to 15 bases. CDR1 SEHNR and CDR2 FQNEAQ come from the germline V gene (reference sequence). The CDR3 length is 13 residues. The CDR3 sequence is CASSVQGVDGYTF. In nucleotides, the CDR3 is TGTGCCAGCAGCGTACAGGGTGTTGACGGCTACACCTTC.

The sample holds one count of this clone. The sample carries other DNA sequences with the same CDR3. The chain employs TRBV7-9 and TRBJ1-5; the D is unclear. Germline V gene data show CDR1 as SEHNR and CDR2 as FQNEAQ (reference sequence). V was cut by 1 base and J by 2 bases, with 9 bases left in between. The CDR3 spans 15 residues. CDR3 amino acids: CASSLEGRGNQPQHF. The CDR3 DNA follows: TGTGCCAGCAGCTTAGAGGGAAGAGGCAATCAGCCCCAGCATTTT.

V usage is TRBV14 and J usage is TRBJ1-5; 7 bases are shared with TRBD1. This CDR3 is built from 17 residues. Trimming removed 11 bases from V and 4 bases from J; junction bases left unmatched: 20. From germline, CDR1 is SGHDN and CDR2 FVKESK. In nucleotides, the CDR3 is TGTGCCGGGGCCGAAGAATTGGGGGACAGTATAAATCAGCCCCAGCATTTT. It is translated as CAGAEELGDSINQPQHF.

J is TRBJ2-3 and V is TRBV7-2, with TRBD2 as a possible D gene (6 bases). This CDR3 is built from 15 residues. Trimming removed 7 bases at V and 3 bases at J, with 17 bases between. Germline CDR1 reads SGHTA; CDR2 reads FQGNSA. CDR3 loop: CASTGRRGGTDTQYF. The DNA of the CDR3 is TGTGCCAGCACCGGAAGGCGGGGCGGAACAGATACGCAGTATTTT.

This chain uses TRBV6-4 with TRBJ2-3, with unresolved D. The germline gives CDR1 MRHNA, CDR2 SNTAGT. The CDR3 spans 12 residues. V was pared by 2 bases and J by 8 bases, with 8 bases between. Here the CDR3 DNA reads TGTGCCAGCAGTGACGTTACACGTACGCAGTATTTT. Translated: CASSDVTRTQYF.

V gene TRBV25-1 combines with J gene TRBJ2-7, with TRBD2 as a possible D gene (5 bases). The CDR3 consists of 14 residues. V lost 4 bases and J 7 bases, leaving 17 bases between the germline ends. Germline V lookup: CDR1 MGHDK, CDR2 SYGVNS. This CDR3 is CASSGKDWTGEQYF. The CDR3 DNA follows: TGTGCCAGCAGTGGAAAGGACTGGACCGGGGAGCAGTACTTC.

The chain links TRBV5-5 to TRBJ1-4; unclear D gene. V was trimmed by 3 bases and J by 0 bases, leaving 9 bases between them. Germline CDR1 is SGHKS and CDR2 is YYEKEE (reference sequence). This CDR3 contains 15 residues. This chain's CDR3 is CASSSVGATNEKLFF. The CDR3 nucleotides read TGTGCCAGCAGCTCGGTCGGGGCAACTAATGAAAAACTGTTTTTT.

This chain connects TRBV7-9 to TRBJ1-5; tentatively, D is TRBD1 (6 bases). Deletions cut 2 bases from V and 5 bases from J, with 13 bases between. The CDR3 sequence is 15 residues long. Germline lookup yields CDR1 SEHNR and CDR2 FQNEAQ (reference sequence). CDR3 amino acids: CASSLSGGADQPQHF. CDR3 coding DNA: TGTGCCAGCAGCTTATCTGGGGGCGCGGATCAGCCCCAGCATTTT.

DNA of the CDR3: TGCGCCAGCAGCTCTGCTACCCCCGGGGAGCTGTTTTTT. It encodes CASSSATPGELFF. The chain uses TRBV5-1 and TRBJ2-2; D uncertain. The V and J ends lost 3 bases and 6 bases respectively, with 9 bases between them. CDR3 size: 13 residues. Germline lookup yields CDR1 SGHRS and CDR2 YFSETQ.

The table lists this clone with a few counts. V usage is TRBV4-3 and J usage is TRBJ2-7; no definite D call. Trimming removed 3 bases from V and 3 bases from J, with 6 bases in between. The germline CDR1 and CDR2 sequences are LGHNA and YSLEER. The CDR3 contains 12 residues. This CDR3 is CASSQGNYEQYF. The CDR3 bases are TGCGCCAGCAGCCAGGGCAACTACGAGCAGTACTTC.

The chain links TRBV7-2 to TRBJ2-1; 10 bases fit TRBD2. The CDR3 is made up of 15 amino acids. Germline-derived CDR1 and CDR2 are SGHTA and FQGNSA. The V segment lost 5 bases and the J segment 7 bases; nucleotides outside the gene matches: 8. CDR3 in amino acids: CASSRSGRVRNEQFF. In nucleotides, the CDR3 is TGTGCCAGCAGCCGGAGCGGGAGGGTTAGGAATGAGCAGTTCTTC.